These 10 T cell receptor beta chains originate from one sample sequenced in a study of OX40 agonist ivuxolimab in advanced cancers. Clones were read by immunoSEQ multiplex PCR, and TCRdb kept only the in-frame ones, dropping some. The sample holds around 50,000 clones, about 81% seen once. The sequencing here drew on CD4+ or CD8+ T cells sorted from blood, taken in a trial of the OX40 agonist ivuxolimab. The receptors stem from an adult with an advanced solid tumor such as melanoma, head and neck, liver or kidney cancer.

The chain links TRBV5-4 to TRBJ2-2, with 14 bases identical to TRBD2. This CDR3 comprises 16 residues. V was pared by 4 bases and J by 3 bases, with 2 bases of the junction left unmatched. Germline CDR1 reads SGHNT; CDR2 reads YYREEE (reference sequence). The CDR3 protein is CASSGLAGGHTGELFF. The CDR3 DNA follows: TGTGCCAGCAGCGGACTAGCGGGGGGCCACACCGGGGAGCTGTTTTTT. The full variable domain, its missing parts supplied by reference TRBV5-4 and TRBJ2-2, is ETGVTQSPTHLIKTRGQQVTLRCSSQSGHNTVSWYQQALGQGPQFIFQYYREEENGRGNFPPRFSGLQFPNYSSELNVNALELDDSALYLCASSGLAGGHTGELFFGEGSRLTVL.

Here the CDR3 reads CATSRGASTDTQYF. CDR3 bases: TGTGCCACCAGCAGGGGGGCCAGCACAGATACGCAGTATTTT. The chain combines TRBV15 with TRBJ2-3; tentative D call: TRBD1 (6 bases). There are 14 residues in the CDR3. Germline lookup yields CDR1 LNHNV and CDR2 YYDKDF (reference sequence). V was clipped by 3 bases and J by 0 bases, with 7 bases between them.

This chain uses TRBV7-9 with TRBJ2-3; D is undetermined. The CDR3 is 17 amino acids. Trimming cost V 1 base and J 0 bases, with 14 bases left between them. Germline CDR1 reads SEHNR; CDR2 reads FQNEAQ (reference sequence). The CDR3 bases are TGTGCCAGCAGCTTAGACCCTCGACAATTCAGCACAGATACGCAGTATTTT. As protein: CASSLDPRQFSTDTQYF. Variable domain in full (rest from reference TRBV7-9 and TRBJ2-3): DTGVSQNPRHKITKRGQNVTFRCDPISEHNRLYWYRQTLGQGPEFLTYFQNEAQLEKSRLLSDRFSAERPKGSFSTLEIQRTEQGDSAMYLCASSLDPRQFSTDTQYFGPGTRLTVL.

V and J are TRBV6-6 and TRBJ1-2; maybe TRBD1 (5 bases). The V gene lost 4 bases and the J gene lost 3 bases, with 12 bases spanning the gap. The CDR3 is 14 residues long. In germline, CDR1 is MNHNY, CDR2 SVGAGI (reference sequence). CDR3 sequence reads: CASSFLGRHYGYTF. CDR3 DNA sequence: TGTGCCAGCAGTTTTTTGGGGCGGCACTATGGCTACACCTTC.

V usage is TRBV10-3 and J usage is TRBJ2-2; D is unresolved. The V gene lost 6 bases and the J gene lost 4 bases, with 15 bases spanning the gap. The CDR3 runs 15 residues. Germline values: CDR1 ENHRY, CDR2 SYGVKD. The CDR3 sequence is CAIRRAPLSTGELFF. The CDR3 region has the DNA TGTGCCATCAGAAGGGCCCCGCTGAGCACCGGGGAGCTGTTTTTT.

V and J are TRBV28 and TRBJ1-1; 7 nucleotides agree with TRBD1. CDR1 MDHEN and CDR2 SYDVKM come from the germline V gene. This CDR3 has 13 amino acids. The J segment lost 5 bases and the V segment lost 9 bases, leaving 9 bases of the junction unmatched. CDR3 in amino acids: CASVRQGKTEAFF. The CDR3 DNA reads as TGTGCCAGTGTCCGACAGGGTAAGACTGAAGCTTTCTTT.

V is TRBV11-3 and J is TRBJ2-3; 9 bases are a match to TRBD2. With 0 bases clipped from V and 6 bases from J, the junction kept 4 bases outside the gene matches. The CDR3 length is 15 residues. The germline V gene has CDR1 SGHNT and CDR2 YENEEA. The CDR3 sequence is CASSLDLAGYDTQYF. CDR3 DNA: TGTGCCAGCAGCTTAGACCTAGCGGGATATGATACGCAGTATTTT.

This rearrangement joins TRBV2 to TRBJ2-7, with D unresolved. Germline assignment: CDR1 SNHLY and CDR2 FYNNEI. Deletions cut 1 base from V and 2 bases from J, with 12 bases between. There are 15 residues in the CDR3. CDR3 DNA sequence: TGTGCCAGCAGTGAAGTGGGGATTTTGGCCTACGAGCAGTACTTC. Translated: CASSEVGILAYEQYF.

This sequence joins TRBV6-1 and TRBJ2-7; TRBD1 is a possible D gene (6 bases). The CDR3 is 16 amino acids. Per germline, CDR1 MNHNS and CDR2 SASEGT. V lost 2 bases, J lost 0 bases, and 14 bases lay in between. The CDR3 here is CASSEPTGRSSYEQYF. The CDR3 region has the DNA TGTGCCAGCAGTGAACCGACAGGAAGGAGCTCCTACGAGCAGTACTTC.

The gene calls are TRBV11-2 and TRBJ2-1; tentatively, D is TRBD2 (5 bases). Germline assignment: CDR1 SGHAT and CDR2 FQNNGV. Trimming stripped 5 bases from V and 9 bases from J, with 11 bases between. The CDR3 spans 12 residues. The CDR3 region is CASSRWTLEQFF. The CDR3 coding sequence is TGTGCCAGCAGCCGGTGGACTCTTGAGCAGTTCTTC.